These T cell receptor beta chains were read from a single sample in a study of early T cells in non-severe SARS-CoV-2 infection. TCRdb fed the 5' RACE reads into MiXCR, producing one record per CDR3 protein. This sample yields some 30,000 distinct CDR3 sequences, of which under 6% are seen a single time; approximately 12% belongs to the top ten. Input material: whole blood. The origin of the receptors is an adult who was a healthcare worker with PCR-confirmed SARS-CoV-2 infection or an uninfected control (not recorded which). The CDR3 runs from the conserved cysteine through the conserved F or W. Fields, in order: D gene, clone size, J gene, V gene, CDR3 protein, CDR3 DNA. D genes are given only for firm matches. Not all rows give a size; the values are once, few, many and, for expanded clones, a class.

>TRBD1|few|TRBJ2-1|TRBV6-1
CASSATQDRGYNEQFF
TGTGCCAGCAGTGCCACACAGGACAGGGGATACAATGAGCAGTTCTTC
>-|many|TRBJ1-2|TRBV12-3/TRBV12-4
CASTPSNYVYTF
TGTGCCAGCACCCCGTCGAACTATGTCTACACCTTC
>TRBD1|few|TRBJ2-3|TRBV5-1
CASGGQGRGTQYF
TGCGCCAGTGGAGGACAGGGGAGAGGTACGCAGTATTTT
>-|many|TRBJ2-5|TRBV3-1
CASSQAAGSQYF
TGTGCCAGCAGCCAGGCCGCTGGTTCCCAGTACTTC
>TRBD2|-|TRBJ2-7|TRBV15
CATSSQNGGGYEQYF
TGTGCCACCAGCAGTCAAAACGGCGGGGGCTACGAGCAGTACTTC
>-|many|TRBJ2-7|TRBV4-1
CASSQVATAYEQYF
TGCGCCAGCAGCCAAGTAGCCACAGCCTACGAGCAGTACTTC
>-|many|TRBJ2-7|TRBV12-2
CASYWTRGEQYF
TGTGCAAGTTACTGGACGCGGGGGGAGCAGTACTTC
>-|many|TRBJ1-6|TRBV6-5
CASSEGRGPLHF
TGTGCCAGCAGCGAAGGAAGAGGACCCCTCCACTTT
>-|many|TRBJ1-6|TRBV20-1
CSAVQGVGSPLHF
TGCAGTGCTGTTCAGGGAGTTGGTTCACCCCTCCACTTT
>TRBD1|-|TRBJ1-1|TRBV11-2
CASSPTGVMNTEAFF
TGTGCCAGCAGCCCGACAGGGGTAATGAACACTGAAGCTTTCTTT
>TRBD2|few|TRBJ2-7|TRBV29-1
CSVEDPWEGGGPYEQYF
TGCAGCGTTGAAGATCCTTGGGAGGGCGGGGGGCCCTACGAGCAGTACTTC
>TRBD2|-|TRBJ2-1|TRBV3-1
CASSPGLAQYNEQFF
TGTGCCAGCAGCCCGGGACTAGCGCAATACAATGAGCAGTTCTTC
>-|many|TRBJ2-5|TRBV30
CAWSVRGVKTQYF
TGTGCCTGGAGTGTACGAGGGGTAAAGACCCAGTACTTC
>TRBD1|many|TRBJ1-1|TRBV25-1
CASSFVGQGTPEAFF
TGTGCCAGCAGTTTTGTGGGACAGGGAACACCTGAAGCTTTCTTT
>-|many|TRBJ2-7|TRBV29-1
CSVEGNAEDEQYF
TGCAGCGTTGAAGGGAATGCGGAAGACGAGCAGTACTTC
>-|many|TRBJ2-7|TRBV7-3
CASSLRPQGGFGDEQYF
TGTGCCAGCAGCTTAAGACCGCAGGGGGGGTTCGGCGACGAGCAGTACTTC
>-|many|TRBJ2-3|TRBV30
CAWRGQEVGTQYF
TGTGCCTGGCGGGGGCAGGAAGTTGGTACGCAGTATTTT
>-|many|TRBJ2-2|TRBV7-2
CASTAGGSAGELFF
TGTGCCAGCACCGCAGGGGGGTCAGCCGGGGAGCTGTTTTTT
>-|many|TRBJ2-1|TRBV6-1
CASREDRRPYNEQFF
TGTGCCAGCAGGGAAGACAGGAGACCATACAATGAGCAGTTCTTC
>-|few|TRBJ2-1|TRBV20-1
CSAREGGRNEQFF
TGCAGTGCTAGAGAGGGGGGCCGCAATGAGCAGTTCTTC
>-|many|TRBJ1-5|TRBV27
CASGGFNQPQHF
TGTGCCAGCGGAGGGTTCAATCAGCCCCAGCATTTT
>-|few|TRBJ2-3|TRBV19
CASSPSWAANTQYF
TGTGCCAGTAGTCCCTCCTGGGCAGCCAATACGCAGTATTTT
>-|medium-sized|TRBJ2-1|TRBV7-8
CASSLSVGVGYNEQFF
TGTGCCAGCAGCTTATCGGTGGGCGTGGGCTACAATGAGCAGTTCTTC
>TRBD1|many|TRBJ2-1|TRBV5-1
CASSARDSNYNEQFF
TGCGCCAGCAGCGCCCGGGACAGTAACTACAATGAGCAGTTCTTC
>TRBD2|many|TRBJ2-3|TRBV7-2
CASSSGTTGDTQYF
TGTGCCAGCAGCTCAGGGACTACTGGAGATACGCAGTATTTT
>TRBD1|few|TRBJ2-6|TRBV6-6
CASSPGQGGSGANVLTF
TGTGCCAGCAGTCCGGGACAGGGGGGATCTGGGGCCAACGTCCTGACTTTC
>-|many|TRBJ2-7|TRBV20-1
CSAKPGSGKTYEQYF
TGCAGTGCTAAGCCTGGGTCAGGGAAAACCTACGAGCAGTACTTC
>-|many|TRBJ1-5|TRBV5-8
CASSQQGLVSNQPQHF
TGTGCCAGCAGCCAGCAGGGTCTGGTGAGCAATCAGCCCCAGCATTTT
>TRBD1|many|TRBJ2-1|TRBV12-3/TRBV12-4
CASSPGQLMTYNEQFF
TGTGCCAGCAGCCCGGGACAGTTAATGACCTACAATGAGCAGTTCTTC
>TRBD2|many|TRBJ2-3|TRBV28
CASSSGLAGEPSSTDTQYF
TGTGCCAGCAGTTCGGGACTAGCGGGGGAGCCTTCTAGCACAGATACGCAGTATTTT
>-|many|TRBJ1-5|TRBV5-6
CASSLRPGLYSNQPQHF
TGTGCCAGCAGCCTCCGTCCGGGACTGTATAGCAATCAGCCCCAGCATTTT
>TRBD2|many|TRBJ2-5|TRBV20-1
CSAFSNSGGFQETQYF
TGCAGTGCTTTCTCAAATAGCGGGGGGTTTCAAGAGACCCAGTACTTC
>-|few|TRBJ1-6|TRBV7-9
CASSLEVAPLHF
TGTGCCAGCAGCTTAGAGGTAGCACCCCTCCACTTT
>-|-|TRBJ2-7|TRBV5-1
CASSSSGYEQYF
TGCGCCAGCAGCTCGTCCGGCTACGAGCAGTACTTC
>TRBD1|many|TRBJ1-2|TRBV6-6
CASSYSVDRPNSLIYGYTF
TGTGCCAGCAGTTATTCCGTGGACAGGCCCAATAGTCTTATTTATGGCTACACCTTC
>-|-|TRBJ2-3|TRBV5-1
CASRWDRTDTQYF
TGCGCCAGCAGGTGGGACCGCACAGATACGCAGTATTTT
>-|many|TRBJ1-5|TRBV4-2
CASSQEPDQPQHF
TGTGCCAGCAGCCAAGAACCCGATCAGCCCCAGCATTTT
>-|-|TRBJ2-3|TRBV29-1
CSVERYGTDTQYF
TGCAGCGTTGAACGGTACGGCACGGATACGCAGTATTTT
>-|many|TRBJ1-2|TRBV7-2
CASSPAIIRGYTF
TGTGCCAGCAGCCCCGCGATTATCAGGGGCTACACCTTC
>TRBD1|few|TRBJ1-6|TRBV6-5
CASRNTGASNSPLHF
TGTGCCAGCAGGAATACAGGGGCCTCTAATTCACCCCTCCACTTT
>TRBD1|many|TRBJ2-4|TRBV20-1
CSARGQGSGAKNIQYF
TGCAGTGCTAGGGGACAGGGAAGTGGGGCCAAAAACATTCAGTACTTC
>-|many|TRBJ1-1|TRBV20-1
CSVIRRMNTEAFF
TGCAGTGTCATCAGGCGCATGAACACTGAAGCTTTCTTT
>-|few|TRBJ2-1|TRBV18
CASSPLLRERAYNEQFF
TGTGCCAGCTCACCGCTGCTCAGGGAGAGGGCCTACAATGAGCAGTTCTTC
>TRBD1|many|TRBJ1-1|TRBV28
CASSQTGTGVLNTEAFF
TGTGCCAGCAGCCAAACCGGGACAGGGGTTTTAAACACTGAAGCTTTCTTT
>-|many|TRBJ2-1|TRBV19
CASSIRGLDEQFF
TGTGCCAGTAGTATAAGAGGGTTGGATGAGCAGTTCTTC
>-|many|TRBJ2-3|TRBV9
CASSGFHQGDTQYF
TGTGCCAGCAGCGGATTCCACCAGGGCGATACGCAGTATTTT
>TRBD2|many|TRBJ2-7|TRBV18
CASSPLGAGGSEQYF
TGTGCCAGCTCACCACTTGGAGCGGGGGGATCCGAGCAGTACTTC
>-|many|TRBJ2-1|TRBV9
CASSSWTVNEQFF
TGTGCCAGCAGCTCCTGGACCGTCAATGAGCAGTTCTTC
>TRBD1|-|TRBJ1-1|TRBV4-2
CASSQTGGGTEAFF
TGTGCCAGCAGCCAGACAGGGGGGGGCACTGAAGCTTTCTTT
>TRBD1|many|TRBJ2-7|TRBV20-1
CSARQGGSYEQYF
TGCAGTGCAAGACAGGGGGGATCCTACGAGCAGTACTTC
>-|many|TRBJ2-1|TRBV20-1
CSARPGDVHNEQFF
TGCAGTGCTAGACCAGGGGACGTCCACAATGAGCAGTTCTTC
>-|-|TRBJ1-1|TRBV6-6
CASSYSRFEAFF
TGTGCCAGCAGTTACTCTAGGTTTGAAGCTTTCTTT
>TRBD1|few|TRBJ2-5|TRBV28
CASSPRTGEETQYF
TGTGCCAGCAGTCCCCGGACAGGGGAAGAGACCCAGTACTTC
>-|-|TRBJ2-5|TRBV7-2
CASSLGQKNGETQYF
TGTGCCAGCAGCTTAGGACAGAAAAACGGGGAGACCCAGTACTTC
>TRBD2|few|TRBJ2-2|TRBV28
CASSEPGLASNTGELFF
TGTGCCAGCAGTGAACCGGGACTAGCGTCGAACACCGGGGAGCTGTTTTTT
>TRBD2|-|TRBJ2-2|TRBV20-1
CSAKTSGDLGELFF
TGCAGTGCCAAGACTAGCGGGGATCTCGGGGAGCTGTTTTTT
>TRBD2|-|TRBJ2-3|TRBV6-5
CASSAGGARADTQYF
TGTGCCAGCAGCGCGGGGGGGGCAAGGGCAGATACGCAGTATTTT